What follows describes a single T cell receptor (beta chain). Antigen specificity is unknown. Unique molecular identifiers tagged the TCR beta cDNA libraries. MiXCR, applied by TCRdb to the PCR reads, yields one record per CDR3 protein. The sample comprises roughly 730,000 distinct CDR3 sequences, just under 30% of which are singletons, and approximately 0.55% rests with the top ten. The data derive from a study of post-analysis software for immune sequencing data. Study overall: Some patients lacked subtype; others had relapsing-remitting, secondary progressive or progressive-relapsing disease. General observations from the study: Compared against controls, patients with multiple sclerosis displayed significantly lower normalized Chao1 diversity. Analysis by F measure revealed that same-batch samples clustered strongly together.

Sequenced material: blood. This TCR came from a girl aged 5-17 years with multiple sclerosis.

CDR3 protein: CSASLGTSGNNEQFF. In DNA, the CDR3 is TGCAGTGCTAGTCTTGGGACTAGCGGGAACAATGAGCAGTTCTTC. V is TRBV20-1 and J is TRBJ2-1; TRBD2 agrees at 13 bases. This CDR3 contains 15 residues. The trim removed 3 bases at V and 5 bases at J, leaving 4 bases unmatched. Germline V CDR1 and CDR2: DFQATT, SNEGSKA (reference sequence).